One and the same sample provided the 18 T cell receptor beta chains below, sequenced in a study of shared clonotypes between healthy human individuals. Here immunoSEQ multiplex PCR was the method, and the copy in TCRdb shows in-frame clones only, minus some. The sample records some 2 million clones, roughly 94% being singletons. Naive CD8 isolation took CD45RO-negative cells positively selected for CCR7 and excluded terminally differentiated effector memory CD45RA+ cells. The sample taken for sequencing was naive CD8+ T cells sorted from blood. These receptors were collected from a man between 18 and 29 years old in good health.

V usage is TRBV28 and J usage is TRBJ1-2, with 7 positions matching TRBD1. This CDR3 region has 18 residues. Germline V gene lookup returns CDR1 MDHEN and CDR2 SYDVKM. The junction had 11 bases not matched to a gene; V was cut back by 1 base and J by 0 bases. The CDR3: CASSLLGTADIANYGYTF. Written as DNA, the CDR3 is TGTGCCAGCAGTTTATTAGGGACAGCGGATATAGCTAACTATGGCTACACCTTC.

This clone appeared once. The genes are TRBV13 and TRBJ2-7; 10 bases line up with TRBD2. The CDR3 runs to 16 residues. Germline V gene data show CDR1 as PRHDT and CDR2 as FYEKMQ (reference sequence). Losses at the gene ends were 5 bases for V and 1 base for J; bases not matched to a gene: 8. The CDR3 DNA reads TGTGCCAGCAGCCCCGCGGGAGCGGGAGGGTCCTACGAGCAGTACTTC. Protein sequence: CASSPAGAGGSYEQYF.

This clone occurred once. The rearrangement uses TRBV5-4 and TRBJ2-7; D possibly corresponds to TRBD1 (5 bases). CDR3 length equals 15 residues. The germline V gene has CDR1 SGHNT and CDR2 YYREEE (reference sequence). V gave up 10 bases and J gave up 1 base, with 21 bases separating them. Here the CDR3 DNA reads TGTGCCTACGTGGATTTGTCAGGGAAATCCTACGAGCAGTACTTC. Its protein product is CAYVDLSGKSYEQYF.

V is TRBV4-1 and J is TRBJ1-1; 9 bases are shared with TRBD1. CDR3 length equals 17 residues. The germline V gene has CDR1 MGHRA and CDR2 YSYEKL. The J segment lost 2 bases and the V segment lost 2 bases, leaving 9 bases of the junction unmatched. DNA of the CDR3: TGCGCCAGCAGCCAAACGGGACAGGGCGCTGGAAACACTGAAGCTTTCTTT. The encoded protein is CASSQTGQGAGNTEAFF.

The genes are TRBV5-8 and TRBJ2-3; TRBD1 or TRBD2 may be the D gene (5 bases each). Trimming removed 2 bases from V and 2 bases from J, with 9 bases in between. Per the germline V gene, CDR1 is SGHTS and CDR2 is YDEGEE. CDR3 length equals 14 residues. This CDR3 reads CASSFGTSTDTQYF. In DNA, the CDR3 is TGTGCCAGCAGCTTCGGGACCTCCACAGATACGCAGTATTTT.

This chain uses TRBV28 with TRBJ2-6; no clear D gene. Germline-derived CDR1 and CDR2 are MDHEN and SYDVKM. CDR3 size: 16 residues. Trimming pared 1 base from V and 0 bases from J, leaving 7 bases between. The CDR3 DNA is TGTGCCAGCAGTTTATTGGGGAACTCTGGGGCCAACGTCCTGACTTTC. Residues: CASSLLGNSGANVLTF.

This clone has more than one count but fewer than ten. Distinct nucleotide sequences in the sample also encode this CDR3. This chain joins TRBV30 and TRBJ1-4, with D possibly TRBD1 on 5 matching bases. This CDR3 comprises 18 residues. The V and J ends lost 1 base and 7 bases respectively, with 25 bases between them. CDR1 and CDR2 (germline): GTSNPN, SVGIG (reference sequence). Here the CDR3 reads CAWSDNLRDSKFSEKLFF. The CDR3 DNA sequence: TGTGCCTGGAGTGATAACTTGAGGGACTCAAAGTTCAGTGAAAAACTGTTTTTT.

This rearrangement joins TRBV6-1 to TRBJ1-6; TRBD1 matches at 9 bases. CDR1 is MNHNS and CDR2 is SASEGT in the germline V gene. Unmatched junction bases numbered 4, after V lost 0 bases and J lost 10 bases. The CDR3 extends over 15 amino acids. The CDR3 protein is CASSEAGQGGSPLHF. The CDR3 DNA follows: TGTGCCAGCAGTGAAGCGGGACAGGGAGGCTCACCCCTCCACTTT.

The V gene is TRBV2, the J gene TRBJ1-6; unclear D gene. The germline V gene has CDR1 SNHLY and CDR2 FYNNEI. V was clipped by 1 base and J by 7 bases, with 8 bases between them. This CDR3 is 14 amino acids long. The CDR3 DNA is TGTGCCAGCAGTGAAGGGGAAAACAATTCACCCCTCCACTTT. It encodes CASSEGENNSPLHF.

The V call is TRBV7-9, the J call TRBJ2-4; 9 bases are shared with TRBD1. Per germline, CDR1 SEHNR and CDR2 FQNEAQ (reference sequence). The CDR3 loop spans 17 amino acids. Losses at the gene ends were 5 bases for V and 2 bases for J; bases not matched to a gene: 10. CDR3 DNA sequence: TGTGCCAGCAGCGGGTGGGACAGGGAGGGATCCAAAAACATTCAGTACTTC. It yields the protein CASSGWDREGSKNIQYF. Supplemented by reference TRBV7-9 and TRBJ2-4, the full variable domain reads DTGVSQNPRHKITKRGQNVTFRCDPISEHNRLYWYRQTLGQGPEFLTYFQNEAQLEKSRLLSDRFSAERPKGSFSTLEIQRTEQGDSAMYLCASSGWDREGSKNIQYFGAGTRLSVL.

This clone was counted a single time. The chain joins TRBV30 to TRBJ2-7; tentative D call: TRBD1 (6 bases). The germline gives CDR1 GTSNPN, CDR2 SVGIG (reference sequence). There are 12 residues in the CDR3. Trimming stripped 3 bases from V and 5 bases from J, with 11 bases between. The CDR3 DNA is TGTGCCTGGAGCGACAGGCCTAACGAGCAGTACTTC. Amino acid sequence: CAWSDRPNEQYF.

This rearrangement joins TRBV10-1 to TRBJ2-1; TRBD2 is a possible D gene (6 bases). Germline-derived CDR1 and CDR2 are WNHNN and SYGVQD (reference sequence). The CDR3 sequence is 16 residues long. The V and J ends lost 3 bases and 4 bases respectively, with 16 bases between them. The CDR3 loop is CASSDSTDGGYNEQFF. The CDR3 DNA reads as TGCGCCAGCAGTGACTCTACCGACGGGGGATACAATGAGCAGTTCTTC.

The chain has TRBV13 and TRBJ2-7, with TRBD2 matching 9 bases. Germline CDR1 and CDR2: PRHDT and FYEKMQ (reference sequence). This CDR3 contains 17 residues. J gave up 3 bases and V 0 bases, and 9 bases lay outside the gene matches. The CDR3 is CASSLGVGTSYYYEQYF. The CDR3, as DNA: TGTGCCAGCAGCTTAGGGGTTGGGACTAGCTATTACTACGAGCAGTACTTC.

This chain links TRBV5-1 with TRBJ2-3; unclear D gene. CDR3 length: 17 residues. V was clipped by 0 bases and J by 0 bases, with 14 bases between them. From germline, CDR1 is SGHRS and CDR2 YFSETQ. In nucleotides, the CDR3 is TGCGCCAGCAGCTTGGCCCCGACGACAACTAGCACAGATACGCAGTATTTT. It codes for CASSLAPTTTSTDTQYF.

The chain combines TRBV29-1 with TRBJ2-3, with D possibly TRBD1 on 6 matching bases. The CDR3 has 13 amino acids. Trimming shortened V by 3 bases and J by 4 bases, and 11 bases separated the two germline ends. Germline CDR1 reads SQVTM; CDR2 reads ANQGSEA. CDR3 nucleotides: TGCAGCGTTGATGGGGGCTGGGCAGATACGCAGTATTTT. This gives the protein CSVDGGWADTQYF.

With respect to this clone: This specimen includes other DNA sequences encoding the same CDR3. The chain joins TRBV9 to TRBJ1-2, with TRBD1 as a possible D gene (5 bases). CDR3 length: 14 residues. Germline V gene lookup returns CDR1 SGDLS and CDR2 YYNGEE. V was trimmed by 0 bases and J by 5 bases, leaving 11 bases between them. CDR3 nucleotide sequence: TGTGCCAGCAGCGTAGGGCTGGGGGGGTATGGCTACACCTTC. It codes for CASSVGLGGYGYTF. The variable domain in full, with the rest retrieved from reference TRBV9 and TRBJ1-2, is DSGVTQTPKHLITATGQRVTLRCSPRSGDLSVYWYQQSLDQGLQFLIQYYNGEERAKGNILERFSAQQFPDLHSELNLSSLELGDSALYFCASSVGLGGYGYTFGSGTRLTVV.

V and J are TRBV11-3 and TRBJ2-7; possible D gene TRBD2, 6 bases. The V and J ends lost 0 bases and 3 bases respectively, with 12 bases between them. The CDR3 is 15 residues long. Germline V gene sequence: CDR1 SGHNT, CDR2 YENEEA. The CDR3 reads CASSLDGSGVYEQYF. CDR3 nucleotides: TGTGCCAGCAGCTTAGATGGATCGGGGGTCTACGAGCAGTACTTC.

The rearrangement joins TRBV19 to TRBJ1-2; TRBD1 aligns across 7 bases. The CDR3 runs to 13 residues. Germline CDR1 LNHDA, CDR2 SQIVND (reference sequence). J was trimmed by 7 bases and V by 4 bases; bases with no gene match: 6. CDR3 sequence reads: CASSTGQIGGYTF. The CDR3 coding sequence is TGTGCCAGTAGTACGGGACAGATTGGTGGCTACACCTTC.